The clone carrying this TCR beta chain was counted a few times. Its matching antigen is unknown. These data originate in a study of beta chain features in type 1 diabetes. Study results and limitations: PCR could preferentially amplify shorter templates, alike in patients and controls. Across all four CD4+ subsets, people with type 1 diabetes showed modestly shorter TCRB CDR3s.

One heparinised blood draw, averaging about 100 mL, came from each donor. Germline trimming cut 3 bases from V and 5 bases from J; bases unmatched to any gene: 4. This CDR3 has 13 residues. The V gene's germline CDR1 is SQVTM and CDR2 ANQGSEA. The study reverse transcribed the entire isolated RNA, so it sequenced expressed TCRB transcripts. TCRdb's table, derived via immunoSEQ multiplex PCR, lists solely in-frame clones and lacks some. The data contain around 150,000 clones, roughly 63% of them seen just once; the ten biggest clones take up roughly 0.092%. The gene calls are TRBV29-1 and TRBJ2-3; 8 nucleotides agree with TRBD1. The sample comprised naive CD4+ T cells from blood. The clonotype was recovered from a man aged 25-45 years with type 1 diabetes. Here the CDR3 DNA reads TGCAGCGTTGAGGACAGGGTGTTAGATACGCAGTATTTT. It codes for CSVEDRVLDTQYF.